This is a list of T cell receptor beta chains from one sample in a study of PD-1 blockade in classical Hodgkin lymphoma. Assay: immunoSEQ multiplex PCR; the TCRdb copy retains only in-frame clones and omits some. This table holds about 11,000 clones, roughly four fifths found once. This sample comprised peripheral blood mononuclear cells (PBMCs), obtained at baseline. The receptor set was obtained from a human donor with classical Hodgkin lymphoma. Both conserved end residues are part of each CDR3. The D gene is left open where the match is weak. Size tells how often a clone was seen (once, few, many) or the class of an expanded clone, and some rows leave it out.

j_call: TRBJ1-5
d_call: .
v_call: TRBV28
clone_size: .
cdr3_aa: CASSLSGPRQPQHF
cdr3_nt: TGTGCCAGCAGTTTATCCGGACCTCGTCAGCCCCAGCATTTT

j_call: TRBJ2-1
d_call: .
v_call: TRBV5-1
clone_size: .
cdr3_aa: CASSFMGDEQFF
cdr3_nt: TGCGCCAGCAGCTTTATGGGCGATGAGCAGTTCTTC

j_call: TRBJ2-3
d_call: .
v_call: TRBV28
clone_size: .
cdr3_aa: CASSLSIHTDTQYF
cdr3_nt: TGTGCCAGCAGTTTATCGATCCACACAGATACGCAGTATTTT

j_call: TRBJ2-5
d_call: TRBD2
v_call: TRBV28
clone_size: .
cdr3_aa: CASSDPRLAGGGETQYF
cdr3_nt: TGTGCCAGCAGTGATCCTCGACTCGCGGGGGGGGGTGAGACCCAGTACTTC

j_call: TRBJ1-4
d_call: .
v_call: TRBV6-1
clone_size: .
cdr3_aa: CASSRTVGGEKLFF
cdr3_nt: TGTGCCAGCAGCCGGACAGTGGGGGGTGAAAAACTGTTTTTT

j_call: TRBJ1-1
d_call: .
v_call: TRBV10-3
clone_size: .
cdr3_aa: CAISENGNTEAFF
cdr3_nt: TGTGCCATCAGTGAGAATGGGAACACTGAAGCTTTCTTT

j_call: TRBJ1-2
d_call: TRBD1
v_call: TRBV28
clone_size: few
cdr3_aa: CASSHQDRATLGYTF
cdr3_nt: TGTGCCAGCAGTCACCAGGACAGGGCGACACTTGGCTACACCTTC

j_call: TRBJ2-5
d_call: .
v_call: TRBV10-3
clone_size: .
cdr3_aa: CAISETSGPLEKTQYF
cdr3_nt: TGTGCCATCAGTGAGACTTCCGGGCCCCTAGAAAAGACCCAGTACTTC

j_call: TRBJ1-1
d_call: TRBD1
v_call: TRBV19
clone_size: .
cdr3_aa: CASRRGQVNTEAFF
cdr3_nt: TGTGCCAGTCGGAGGGGGCAGGTGAACACTGAAGCTTTCTTT

j_call: TRBJ1-3
d_call: TRBD1
v_call: TRBV2
clone_size: .
cdr3_aa: CASMPRDSRNTIYF
cdr3_nt: TGTGCCAGCATGCCGAGGGACAGTAGAAACACCATATATTTT

j_call: TRBJ1-1
d_call: TRBD1
v_call: TRBV28
clone_size: .
cdr3_aa: CASRPDRVGEAFF
cdr3_nt: TGTGCCAGCAGACCGGACAGGGTCGGTGAAGCTTTCTTT

j_call: TRBJ1-6
d_call: .
v_call: TRBV7-9
clone_size: once
cdr3_aa: CASSRGAGFYNSPLHF
cdr3_nt: TGTGCCAGCAGCCGGGGGGCAGGGTTCTATAATTCACCCCTCCACTTT

j_call: TRBJ1-1
d_call: .
v_call: TRBV6-6
clone_size: medium-sized
cdr3_aa: CASIVWGNTEAFF
cdr3_nt: TGTGCCAGCATAGTCTGGGGGAACACTGAAGCTTTCTTT

j_call: TRBJ2-3
d_call: TRBD2
v_call: TRBV19
clone_size: .
cdr3_aa: CASRAGTSGADTQYF
cdr3_nt: TGTGCCAGTAGGGCCGGGACTAGCGGGGCAGATACGCAGTATTTT

j_call: TRBJ1-1
d_call: .
v_call: TRBV4-3
clone_size: .
cdr3_aa: CASSQGQQNTEAFF
cdr3_nt: TGCGCCAGCAGCCAAGGACAGCAGAACACTGAAGCTTTCTTT

j_call: TRBJ2-3
d_call: .
v_call: TRBV4-1
clone_size: .
cdr3_aa: CASSQRDSRGGDTQYF
cdr3_nt: TGCGCCAGCAGCCAACGGGATTCGCGGGGAGGAGATACGCAGTATTTT

j_call: TRBJ2-5
d_call: .
v_call: TRBV7-9
clone_size: few
cdr3_aa: CASSLEAETQYF
cdr3_nt: TGTGCCAGCAGCTTAGAGGCTGAGACCCAGTACTTC

j_call: TRBJ2-7
d_call: TRBD1
v_call: TRBV6-5
clone_size: few
cdr3_aa: CASRVKDRTSYEQYF
cdr3_nt: TGTGCCAGCAGGGTAAAGGACAGGACCTCCTACGAGCAGTACTTC